This T cell receptor (beta chain) was observed in a study of blood T cell repertoires in COVID-19. Participants came from about 24 US areas, aged about 18 to 89 years. Cohort 3 recovered donors had two negative PCRs, clearance, or symptom resolution. Produced via immunoSEQ multiplex PCR; TCRdb's table is partial and in-frame only. This table has around 130,000 clones, approximately 86% appearing once. This TCR was recovered from a woman in her forties or fifties who had recovered from COVID-19. The sequenced material came from PBMCs or T cells enriched from blood (not recorded which).

The CDR3 sequence: CASSVRPQSGGYTF. For the CDR3, the DNA is TGTGCCAGCAGCGTAAGACCTCAGTCAGGTGGCTACACCTTC. This chain links TRBV9 with TRBJ1-2; D is unclear. CDR3 length: 14 residues. Germline V lookup: CDR1 SGDLS, CDR2 YYNGEE. Trimming shortened V by 1 base and J by 7 bases, and 14 bases separated the two germline ends.